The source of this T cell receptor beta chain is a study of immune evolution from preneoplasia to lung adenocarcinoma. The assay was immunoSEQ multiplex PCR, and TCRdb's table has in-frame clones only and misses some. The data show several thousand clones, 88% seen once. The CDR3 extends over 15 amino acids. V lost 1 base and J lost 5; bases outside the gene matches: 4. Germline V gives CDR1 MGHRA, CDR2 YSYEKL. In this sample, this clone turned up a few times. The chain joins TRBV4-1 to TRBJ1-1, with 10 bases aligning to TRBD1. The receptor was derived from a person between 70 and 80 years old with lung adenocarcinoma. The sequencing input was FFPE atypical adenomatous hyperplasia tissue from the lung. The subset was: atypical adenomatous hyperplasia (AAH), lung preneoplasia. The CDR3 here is CASSQGQGAVTEAFF. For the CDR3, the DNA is TGCGCCAGCAGCCAAGGACAGGGGGCGGTTACTGAAGCTTTCTTT.